The clone carrying this TCR beta chain was seen many times. Its antigen is not known. Each TCR transcript was tagged with a 10-nucleotide random UMI during 5'RACE. One entry per CDR3 protein, called by TCRdb with MiXCR from the 5' RACE reads. The sample consists of 90,000 to 150,000 distinct CDR3 sequences, about 3.2% of them appearing once. CDR3 length: 13 amino acids. Germline V gene lookup returns CDR1 KGHDR and CDR2 SFDVKD. V lost 10 bases, J lost 3 bases, and 14 bases lay in between. The entry originates in a study of neurological immune-mediated disorders. Findings and caveats of the study: One related-CDR3 cluster, which may be a signature, held the repertoires of 18 of 34 multiple sclerosis patients after phylogenetic grouping.

The chain has TRBV24-1 and TRBJ2-5; weak D call: TRBD2 (5 bases). Input material: PBMCs. The sequence was obtained from a woman under 40 with multiple sclerosis. The DNA for the CDR3 is TGTGCCACGTCCGAATCGGGGAAAGAGACCCAGTACTTC. It translates to CATSESGKETQYF.